The entry below describes one TCR beta chain. Its matching antigen is unknown. This sample was included in a study of cytomegalovirus exposure and HLA in healthy donors. Study-wide results and limits: An assumption of roughly uniform sequencing depth across donors underlay the presence/absence analyses. Among the CMV-associated chains, three were confirmed in vitro as specific for CMV antigens.

V dropped 6 bases and J dropped 4; count of bases not matched to a gene: 5. The CDR3 spans 14 residues. CDR1 is SEHNR, CDR2 FQNEAQ, per germline (reference sequence). Regarding donors, all were healthy bone marrow donors. The PCR was carried out with 60 Vbeta primers and 13 Jbeta primers. The authors' processing: Per a later analysis, the number of unique TCR beta chains was roughly 83 million, of which about 11 million were shared. The repertoire was sequenced with immunoSEQ multiplex PCR; TCRdb's copy has only in-frame clones and lacks some. Clonal size and the V and J genes are those of that table, whereas D and trimming came from the DNA. The sample holds about 180,000 clones, 82% seen once.

The sequence was obtained from a man in his forties in good health and CMV-seronegative. The V call is TRBV7-9, the J call TRBJ2-1; TRBD2 matches at 8 bases. The specimen was PBMCs. CDR3 residues: CASSYSGSYNEQFF. In DNA, the CDR3 is TGTGCCAGCAGTTACAGCGGGAGTTACAATGAGCAGTTCTTC. Complete variable domain (other parts from reference TRBV7-9 and TRBJ2-1): DTGVSQNPRHKITKRGQNVTFRCDPISEHNRLYWYRQTLGQGPEFLTYFQNEAQLEKSRLLSDRFSAERPKGSFSTLEIQRTEQGDSAMYLCASSYSGSYNEQFFGPGTRLTVL.